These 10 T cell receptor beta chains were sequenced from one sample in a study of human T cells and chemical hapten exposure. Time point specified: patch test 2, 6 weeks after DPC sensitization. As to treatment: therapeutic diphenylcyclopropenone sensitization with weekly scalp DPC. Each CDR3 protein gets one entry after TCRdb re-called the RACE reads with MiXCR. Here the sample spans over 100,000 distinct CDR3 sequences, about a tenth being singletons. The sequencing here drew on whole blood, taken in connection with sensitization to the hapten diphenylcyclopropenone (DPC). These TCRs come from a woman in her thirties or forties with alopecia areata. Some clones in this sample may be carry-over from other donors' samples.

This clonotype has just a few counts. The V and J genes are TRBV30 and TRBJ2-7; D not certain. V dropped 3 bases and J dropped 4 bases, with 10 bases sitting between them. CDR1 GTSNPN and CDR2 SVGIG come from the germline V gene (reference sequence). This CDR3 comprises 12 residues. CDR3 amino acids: CAWSRVWYEQYF. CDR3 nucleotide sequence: TGTGCCTGGAGCCGGGTTTGGTACGAGCAGTACTTC.

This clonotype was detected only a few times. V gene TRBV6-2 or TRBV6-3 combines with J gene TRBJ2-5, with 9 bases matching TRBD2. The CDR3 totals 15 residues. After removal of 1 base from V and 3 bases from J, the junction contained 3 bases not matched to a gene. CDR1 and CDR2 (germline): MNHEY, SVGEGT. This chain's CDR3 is CASSYWSSGEETQYF. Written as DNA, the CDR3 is TGTGCCAGCAGTTACTGGTCTAGCGGGGAAGAGACCCAGTACTTC.

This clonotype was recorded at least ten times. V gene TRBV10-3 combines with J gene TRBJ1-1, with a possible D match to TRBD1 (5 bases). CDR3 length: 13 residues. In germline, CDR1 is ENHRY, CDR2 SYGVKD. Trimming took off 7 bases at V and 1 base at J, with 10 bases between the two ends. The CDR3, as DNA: TGTGCCATCACCTTTGGACAGAACACTGAAGCTTTCTTT. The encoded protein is CAITFGQNTEAFF.

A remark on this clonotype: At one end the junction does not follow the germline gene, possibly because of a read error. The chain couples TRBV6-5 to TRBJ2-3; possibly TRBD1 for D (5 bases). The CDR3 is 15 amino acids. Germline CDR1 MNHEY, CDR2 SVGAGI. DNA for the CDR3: TGTGCCAGCAACCAGGGTCCTCTTTCCACAAATACGCAGTATTTT. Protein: CASNQGPLSTNTQYF.

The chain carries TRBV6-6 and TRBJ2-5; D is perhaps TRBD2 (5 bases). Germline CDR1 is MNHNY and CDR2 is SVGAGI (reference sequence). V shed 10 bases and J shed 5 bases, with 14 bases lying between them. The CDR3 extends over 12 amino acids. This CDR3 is CATSTILETQYF. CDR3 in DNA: TGTGCCACTTCGACTATCCTGGAGACCCAGTACTTC.

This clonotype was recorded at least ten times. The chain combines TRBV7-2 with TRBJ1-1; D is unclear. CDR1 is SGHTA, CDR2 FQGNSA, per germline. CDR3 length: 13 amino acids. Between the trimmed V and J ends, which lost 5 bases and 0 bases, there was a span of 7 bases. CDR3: CASSPQMNTEAFF. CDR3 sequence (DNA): TGTGCCAGCAGCCCGCAGATGAACACTGAAGCTTTCTTT.

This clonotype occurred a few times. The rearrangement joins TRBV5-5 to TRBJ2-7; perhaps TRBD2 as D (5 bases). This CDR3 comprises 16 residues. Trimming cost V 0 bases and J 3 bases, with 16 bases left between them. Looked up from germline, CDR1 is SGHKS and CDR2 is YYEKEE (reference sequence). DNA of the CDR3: TGTGCCAGCAGCTTGGTAAAATCTCCGGAGGACTACGAGCAGTACTTC. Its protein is CASSLVKSPEDYEQYF.

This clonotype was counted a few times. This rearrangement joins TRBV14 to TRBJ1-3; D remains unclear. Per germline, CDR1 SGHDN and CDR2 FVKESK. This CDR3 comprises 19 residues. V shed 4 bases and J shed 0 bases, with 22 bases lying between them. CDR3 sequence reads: CASSLRFVAAGTSGNTIYF. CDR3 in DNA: TGTGCCAGCAGCCTAAGATTTGTGGCAGCAGGAACCTCTGGAAACACCATATATTTT.

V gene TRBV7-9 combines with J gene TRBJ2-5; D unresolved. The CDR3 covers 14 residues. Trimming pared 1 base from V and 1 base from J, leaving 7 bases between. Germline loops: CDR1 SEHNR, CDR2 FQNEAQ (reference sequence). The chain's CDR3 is CASSLVGVQETQYF. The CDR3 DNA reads TGTGCCAGCAGCTTAGTAGGAGTCCAAGAGACCCAGTACTTC. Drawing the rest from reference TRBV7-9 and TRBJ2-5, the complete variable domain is DTGVSQNPRHKITKRGQNVTFRCDPISEHNRLYWYRQTLGQGPEFLTYFQNEAQLEKSRLLSDRFSAERPKGSFSTLEIQRTEQGDSAMYLCASSLVGVQETQYFGPGTRLLVL.

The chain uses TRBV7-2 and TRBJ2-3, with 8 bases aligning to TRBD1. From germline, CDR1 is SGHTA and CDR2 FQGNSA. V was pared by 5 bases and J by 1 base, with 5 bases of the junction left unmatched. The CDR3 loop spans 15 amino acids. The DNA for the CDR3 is TGTGCCAGCAGCGATCAGGGGGCCGGCACAGATACGCAGTATTTT. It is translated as CASSDQGAGTDTQYF.